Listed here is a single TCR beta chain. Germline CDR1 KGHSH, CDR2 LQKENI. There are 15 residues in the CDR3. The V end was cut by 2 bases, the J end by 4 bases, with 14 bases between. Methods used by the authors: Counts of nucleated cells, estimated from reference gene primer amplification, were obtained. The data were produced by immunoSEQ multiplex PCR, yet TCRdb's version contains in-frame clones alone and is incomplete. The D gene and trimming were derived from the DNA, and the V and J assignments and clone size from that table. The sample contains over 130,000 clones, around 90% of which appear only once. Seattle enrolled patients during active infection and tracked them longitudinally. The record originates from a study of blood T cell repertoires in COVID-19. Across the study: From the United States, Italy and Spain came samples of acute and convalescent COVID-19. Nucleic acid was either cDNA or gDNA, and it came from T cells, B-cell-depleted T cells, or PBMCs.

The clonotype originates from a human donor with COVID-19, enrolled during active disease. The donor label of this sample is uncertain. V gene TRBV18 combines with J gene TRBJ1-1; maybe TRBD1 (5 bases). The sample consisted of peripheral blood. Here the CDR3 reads CASSPRAGGGTEAFF. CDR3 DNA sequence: TGTGCCAGCTCACCAAGGGCAGGCGGGGGCACTGAAGCTTTCTTT.